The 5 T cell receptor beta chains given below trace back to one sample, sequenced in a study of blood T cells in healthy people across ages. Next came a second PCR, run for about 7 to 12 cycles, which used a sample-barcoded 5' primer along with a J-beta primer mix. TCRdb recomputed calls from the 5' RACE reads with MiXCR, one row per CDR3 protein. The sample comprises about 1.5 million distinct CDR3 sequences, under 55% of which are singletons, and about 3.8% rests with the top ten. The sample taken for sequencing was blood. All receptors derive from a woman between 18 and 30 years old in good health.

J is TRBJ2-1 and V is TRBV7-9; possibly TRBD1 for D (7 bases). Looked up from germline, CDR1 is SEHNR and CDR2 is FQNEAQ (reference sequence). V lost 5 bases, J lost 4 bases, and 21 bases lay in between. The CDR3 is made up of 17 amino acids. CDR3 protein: CASSKRGTAHVYNEQFF. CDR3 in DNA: TGTGCCAGCAGCAAACGGGGGACAGCACACGTTTACAATGAGCAGTTCTTC.

CDR3 in DNA: TGCAGTGCCCTCGAATCTGCCCCGAAGGTTCAGTACTTC. It yields the protein CSALESAPKVQYF. The chain employs TRBV20-1 and TRBJ2-4; the D is unclear. The germline V gene has CDR1 DFQATT and CDR2 SNEGSKA (reference sequence). With 6 bases removed from V and 11 bases from J, the gap between germline ends came to 20 bases. The CDR3 is 13 residues long.

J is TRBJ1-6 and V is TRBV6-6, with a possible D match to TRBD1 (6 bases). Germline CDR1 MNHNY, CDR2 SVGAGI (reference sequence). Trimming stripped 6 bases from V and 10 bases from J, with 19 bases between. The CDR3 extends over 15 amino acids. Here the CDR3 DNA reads TGTGCCAGCAGCCCCAAGCAACAGGGAGGATCACCCCTCCACTTT. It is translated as CASSPKQQGGSPLHF.

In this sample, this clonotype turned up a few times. The CDR3 sequence is CASSHRVGGQETQYF. CDR3 nucleotides: TGTGCCAGCAGCCACCGGGTCGGCGGACAAGAGACCCAGTACTTC. The V gene is TRBV6-5, the J gene TRBJ2-5; no clear D gene. CDR1 MNHEY and CDR2 SVGAGI come from the germline V gene. V dropped 6 bases and J dropped 2 bases, with 16 bases sitting between them. This CDR3 spans 15 amino acids.

The CDR3 nucleotides read TGTGCCAGCAGTTTAAGTTTTGGGGGCGTGAGCGAAAAACTGTTTTTT. As protein: CASSLSFGGVSEKLFF. The V and J genes are TRBV12-3 or TRBV12-4 and TRBJ1-4; D perhaps matches TRBD1 (6 bases). The CDR3 is made up of 16 amino acids. Trimming cost V 2 bases and J 8 bases, with 18 bases left between them.